These T cell receptor beta chains were read from a single sample in a study of OX40 agonist ivuxolimab in advanced cancers. Using immunoSEQ multiplex PCR, the repertoire was profiled, and TCRdb retains in-frame clones only, with some absent. There are tens of thousands of clones in the sample; 86% occur only once, and 6.5% lies in the top ten. Sequencing used CD4+ or CD8+ T cells sorted from blood, obtained in a trial of the OX40 agonist ivuxolimab. These receptors were obtained from an adult with an advanced solid tumor such as melanoma, head and neck, liver or kidney cancer. Both conserved end residues are part of each CDR3. D genes are given only for firm matches. A clone size is listed for some rows: how often the clone was seen (once, few, many), or a class if it is expanded.

d_gene: TRBD2
j_gene: TRBJ2-7
v_gene: TRBV7-8
len: 15
abundance: NA
CDR3aa: CASSLTGGKTYEQYF
CDR3nt: TGTGCCAGCAGCTTAACGGGAGGGAAAACCTACGAGCAGTACTTC

d_gene: NA
j_gene: TRBJ1-2
v_gene: TRBV14
len: 13
abundance: NA
CDR3aa: CASSQVTYYGYTF
CDR3nt: TGTGCCAGCAGCCAAGTGACGTACTATGGCTACACCTTC

d_gene: TRBD1
j_gene: TRBJ1-2
v_gene: TRBV19
len: 14
abundance: NA
CDR3aa: CASRPDRARNGYTF
CDR3nt: TGTGCCAGTAGACCAGACAGGGCGAGAAATGGCTACACCTTC

d_gene: NA
j_gene: TRBJ2-6
v_gene: TRBV19
len: 15
abundance: NA
CDR3aa: CASTTVSSGANVLTF
CDR3nt: TGTGCCAGTACCACAGTCAGCTCTGGGGCCAACGTCCTGACTTTC

d_gene: NA
j_gene: TRBJ1-5
v_gene: TRBV19
len: 13
abundance: NA
CDR3aa: CASNRKGNQPQHF
CDR3nt: TGTGCCAGTAACAGGAAGGGCAATCAGCCCCAGCATTTT

d_gene: TRBD1
j_gene: TRBJ2-3
v_gene: TRBV6-1
len: 15
abundance: NA
CDR3aa: CASLRGDRGTDTQYF
CDR3nt: TGTGCCAGCCTTCGGGGGGACAGGGGCACAGATACGCAGTATTTT

d_gene: NA
j_gene: TRBJ2-3
v_gene: TRBV5-6
len: 16
abundance: NA
CDR3aa: CASSLEVPTLGDTQYF
CDR3nt: TGTGCCAGCAGCTTGGAGGTCCCAACGTTGGGAGATACGCAGTATTTT

d_gene: NA
j_gene: TRBJ2-3
v_gene: TRBV28
len: 16
abundance: NA
CDR3aa: CASRSSWKGAGNTQYF
CDR3nt: TGTGCCAGCAGATCCTCCTGGAAGGGCGCGGGGAATACGCAGTATTTT

d_gene: NA
j_gene: TRBJ2-3
v_gene: TRBV7-8
len: 13
abundance: NA
CDR3aa: CASSPPAEDTQYF
CDR3nt: TGTGCCAGCAGCCCCCCGGCGGAAGATACGCAGTATTTT

d_gene: NA
j_gene: TRBJ1-4
v_gene: TRBV9
len: 14
abundance: NA
CDR3aa: CASSGQATNEKLFF
CDR3nt: TGTGCCAGCAGCGGGCAGGCAACTAATGAAAAACTGTTTTTT

d_gene: NA
j_gene: TRBJ2-7
v_gene: TRBV5-4
len: 14
abundance: NA
CDR3aa: CASSWGPGWDEQYF
CDR3nt: TGTGCCAGCAGCTGGGGGCCGGGTTGGGACGAGCAGTACTTC

d_gene: NA
j_gene: TRBJ1-4
v_gene: TRBV11-3
len: 13
abundance: once
CDR3aa: CASSGVTNEKLFF
CDR3nt: TGTGCCAGCAGCGGGGTGACTAATGAAAAACTGTTTTTT

d_gene: TRBD1
j_gene: TRBJ1-2
v_gene: TRBV6-6
len: 12
abundance: NA
CDR3aa: CASSSGGSGYTF
CDR3nt: TGTGCCAGTTCCTCAGGGGGCTCTGGCTACACCTTC

d_gene: NA
j_gene: TRBJ1-1
v_gene: TRBV5-1
len: 12
abundance: few
CDR3aa: CASSFGGTEAFF
CDR3nt: TGCGCCAGCAGCTTTGGGGGAACTGAAGCTTTCTTT

d_gene: TRBD2
j_gene: TRBJ2-2
v_gene: TRBV9
len: 16
abundance: NA
CDR3aa: CASSGLTGGWTGELFF
CDR3nt: TGTGCCAGCAGCGGACTAACGGGAGGGTGGACCGGGGAGCTGTTTTTT

d_gene: NA
j_gene: TRBJ2-5
v_gene: TRBV5-1
len: 15
abundance: once
CDR3aa: CASSLGSGDRETQYF
CDR3nt: TGCGCCAGCAGCTTGGGGTCCGGGGATCGAGAGACCCAGTACTTC

d_gene: NA
j_gene: TRBJ2-5
v_gene: TRBV11-1
len: 12
abundance: NA
CDR3aa: CASSLRRETQYF
CDR3nt: TGTGCCAGCAGCCTGCGGAGGGAGACCCAGTACTTC

d_gene: NA
j_gene: TRBJ2-3
v_gene: TRBV5-1
len: 16
abundance: NA
CDR3aa: CASSGPTGGRGDTQYF
CDR3nt: TGCGCCAGCAGCGGCCCCACGGGGGGCAGAGGAGATACGCAGTATTTT

d_gene: NA
j_gene: TRBJ1-2
v_gene: TRBV29-1
len: 13
abundance: once
CDR3aa: CSVWSGEDFGYTF
CDR3nt: TGCAGCGTTTGGTCCGGGGAAGATTTTGGCTACACCTTC

d_gene: TRBD1
j_gene: TRBJ2-5
v_gene: TRBV30
len: 15
abundance: once
CDR3aa: CAWRDTGTGKETQYF
CDR3nt: TGTGCCTGGAGGGATACCGGGACAGGGAAAGAGACCCAGTACTTC

d_gene: TRBD2
j_gene: TRBJ2-3
v_gene: TRBV5-5
len: 15
abundance: once
CDR3aa: CASRPLAGSTDTQYF
CDR3nt: TGTGCCAGCAGACCATTAGCGGGAAGCACAGATACGCAGTATTTT

d_gene: TRBD2
j_gene: TRBJ2-3
v_gene: TRBV4-3
len: 16
abundance: NA
CDR3aa: CASSRQISGAVDTQYF
CDR3nt: TGCGCCAGCAGCCGCCAAATTAGCGGGGCCGTCGATACGCAGTATTTT

d_gene: TRBD1
j_gene: TRBJ1-2
v_gene: TRBV2
len: 14
abundance: NA
CDR3aa: CASKMGQSDGRYTF
CDR3nt: TGTGCCAGCAAAATGGGACAGTCCGACGGACGCTACACCTTC

d_gene: NA
j_gene: TRBJ1-5
v_gene: TRBV30
len: 13
abundance: once
CDR3aa: CAWSEQGGQPQHF
CDR3nt: TGTGCCTGGAGTGAACAGGGAGGCCAGCCCCAGCATTTT

d_gene: NA
j_gene: TRBJ1-3
v_gene: TRBV16
len: 14
abundance: NA
CDR3aa: CASSQAGTRNTIYF
CDR3nt: TGTGCCAGCAGCCAGGCAGGGACGCGAAACACCATATATTTT